This T cell receptor (beta chain) originates from a study of early T cells in non-severe SARS-CoV-2 infection. As for the study in general: Unpaired chains resulted from sequencing bulk RNA of unsorted whole blood.

Study outcomes and limitations: Reliance on VDJdb matching favored anti-spike CD8 responses; private and CD4 specificities were missed.

This clonotype has at least ten counts. The antigen remains undetermined. cDNA molecules, individually, were tagged with unique molecular identifiers. TCRdb used MiXCR to reprocess the 5' RACE reads, holding one entry per CDR3 protein. The sample holds about 33,000 distinct CDR3 sequences, approximately 5% seen once. The CDR3 loop spans 16 amino acids. V was clipped by 1 base and J by 2 bases, with 13 bases between them. Germline CDR1 SGHAT, CDR2 FQNNGV. This chain joins TRBV11-2 and TRBJ2-3; no clear D. This TCR came from an adult who was a healthcare worker with PCR-confirmed SARS-CoV-2 infection or an uninfected control (not recorded which). The sequencing input was whole blood. CDR3 DNA sequence: TGTGCCAGCAGCTTAGTGGGCGGATCCTACACAGATACGCAGTATTTT. This gives the protein CASSLVGGSYTDTQYF.